This T cell receptor beta chain was recovered during a study of blood T cell repertoires in COVID-19. Study as a whole: In each case, the material was cDNA or gDNA derived from T cells, B-cell-depleted T cells, or PBMCs.

Trimming removed 2 bases at V and 5 bases at J, with 15 bases between. Germline V lookup: CDR1 SGHAT, CDR2 FQNNGV. This CDR3 comprises 15 residues. Using immunoSEQ multiplex PCR, the repertoire was profiled, and TCRdb retains in-frame clones only, with some absent. Of 250,000 to 300,000 clones listed, roughly 85% are singletons. In this sample, this clone turned up a few times. This sequence joins TRBV11-2 and TRBJ2-5; a possible D gene is TRBD2 (6 bases). Sequenced: peripheral blood. The TCR sequence derives from a man aged 50-60 years with active or convalescent COVID-19. CDR3 region: CASSLRGLPSETQYF. The CDR3 nucleotides are TGTGCCAGCAGCTTAAGGGGACTCCCGTCGGAGACCCAGTACTTC.